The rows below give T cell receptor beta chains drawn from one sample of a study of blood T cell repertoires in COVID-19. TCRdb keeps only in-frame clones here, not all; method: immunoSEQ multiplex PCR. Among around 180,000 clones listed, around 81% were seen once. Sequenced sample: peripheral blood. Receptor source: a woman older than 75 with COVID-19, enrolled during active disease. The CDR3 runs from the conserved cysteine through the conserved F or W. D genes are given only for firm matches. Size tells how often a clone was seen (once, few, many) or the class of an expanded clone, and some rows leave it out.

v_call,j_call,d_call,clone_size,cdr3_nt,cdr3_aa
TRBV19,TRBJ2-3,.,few,TGTGCCAGTAGTATTGTACTAGGCGCAGATACGCAGTATTTT,CASSIVLGADTQYF
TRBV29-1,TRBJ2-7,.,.,TGCAGCGTTCTCGCTATCGGCTACGAGCAGTACTTC,CSVLAIGYEQYF
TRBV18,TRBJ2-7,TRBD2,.,TGTGCCAGCTCACCGGGACTAGCGGGCCCCGAGCAGTACTTC,CASSPGLAGPEQYF
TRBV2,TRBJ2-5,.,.,TGTGCCAGCAGACAGGGCGAACAAGAGACCCAGTACTTC,CASRQGEQETQYF
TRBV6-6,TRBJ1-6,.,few,TGTGCCAGCAGTTACTCACAGGCGCCCCTCCACTTT,CASSYSQAPLHF
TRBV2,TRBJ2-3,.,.,TGTGCCAGCAGGGAACAGGCTTCTAGCACAGATACGCAGTATTTT,CASREQASSTDTQYF
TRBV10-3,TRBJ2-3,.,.,TGTGCCATCAGTGAGGGACTTACAGATACGCAGTATTTT,CAISEGLTDTQYF
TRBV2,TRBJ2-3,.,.,TGTGCCAGCAGTGAATTGGGGGGGCCAAGCACAGATACGCAGTATTTT,CASSELGGPSTDTQYF
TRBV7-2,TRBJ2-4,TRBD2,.,TGTGCCAGCAGCTTACTCCCGGGACTAGCGGGAGGGAGTGATTGGTTC,CASSLLPGLAGGSDWF
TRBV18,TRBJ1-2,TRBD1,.,TGTGCCAGCTCACCGTACGGGACAGGGGGCGCCGGCTATGGCTACACCTTC,CASSPYGTGGAGYGYTF
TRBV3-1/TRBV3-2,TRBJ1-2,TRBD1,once,TGTGCCAGCAGCCCCTGGGAGGGACAGGGGTATGGCTACACCTTC,CASSPWEGQGYGYTF
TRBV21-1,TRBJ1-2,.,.,TGTGCCAGCAGCAAAGTTTCCAGAAACGCTGGCTACACCTTC,CASSKVSRNAGYTF
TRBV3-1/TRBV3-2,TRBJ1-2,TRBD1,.,TGTGCCAGCAGCCAATACAGAACAGGGGGCTATGGCTACACCTTC,CASSQYRTGGYGYTF
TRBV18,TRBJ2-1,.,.,TGTGCCAGCTCCCCGCTCGTGGAGAATGAGCAGTTCTTC,CASSPLVENEQFF
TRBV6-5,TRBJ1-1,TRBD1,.,TGTGCCGGGGGGGACAGGGCGTATGTCACTGAAGCTTTCTTT,CAGGDRAYVTEAFF
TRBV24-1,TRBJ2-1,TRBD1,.,TGTGCCACCAGAAGTCTCTCAGGGGGCAAGGATGAGCAGTTCTTC,CATRSLSGGKDEQFF
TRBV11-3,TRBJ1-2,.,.,TGTGCCAGCAGTCAGGGAGGGTACTATGGCTACACCTTC,CASSQGGYYGYTF
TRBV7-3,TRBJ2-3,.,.,TGTGCCAGCAGCTCCGTATACACAGATACGCAGTATTTT,CASSSVYTDTQYF
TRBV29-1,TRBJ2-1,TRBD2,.,TGCAGCGTTGAGACCGGGACTAGGTTCAATGAGCAGTTCTTC,CSVETGTRFNEQFF
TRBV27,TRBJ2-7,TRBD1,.,TGTGCCAGCAGTTTCGCCGGGACAGGTCGGACCGAGCAGTACTTC,CASSFAGTGRTEQYF
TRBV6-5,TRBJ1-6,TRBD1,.,TGTGCCAGCAGGGGGACAGGGGAGGATTCACCCCTCCACTTT,CASRGTGEDSPLHF
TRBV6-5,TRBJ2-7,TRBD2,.,TGTGCCAGCAGCCAACCTAGCGGGAGTCACTACGAGCAGTACTTC,CASSQPSGSHYEQYF
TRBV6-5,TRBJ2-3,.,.,TGTGCCAGCGGAGATAGTCCCCCAGATACGCAGTATTTT,CASGDSPPDTQYF
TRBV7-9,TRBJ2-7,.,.,TGTGCCAGCAGCAAAGGTGGGGGCAGGGCGAGCTCCTACGAGCAGTACTTC,CASSKGGGRASSYEQYF
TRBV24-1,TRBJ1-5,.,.,TGTGCCACCAGTAGGTGGGGGGATCAGCCCCAGCATTTT,CATSRWGDQPQHF
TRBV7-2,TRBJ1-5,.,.,TGTGCCAGCAGCGTAGACAGTGGCAATCAGCCCCAGCATTTT,CASSVDSGNQPQHF
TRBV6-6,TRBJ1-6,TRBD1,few,TGTGCCAGCAGGCGGGACAGGGTCTCACCCCTCCACTTT,CASRRDRVSPLHF
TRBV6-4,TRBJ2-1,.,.,TGTGCCAGCAGTGACGGGGAGGGGGGCCTCAATGAGCAGTTCTTC,CASSDGEGGLNEQFF
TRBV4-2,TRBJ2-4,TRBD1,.,TGTGCCAGCAGCCAAGATCTATGGGGGACAGCGGAAAACATTCAGTACTTC,CASSQDLWGTAENIQYF
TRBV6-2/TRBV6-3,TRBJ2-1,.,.,TGTGCCAGCAGTTACGTAGCACTAGACCTTTACAATGAGCAGTTCTTC,CASSYVALDLYNEQFF
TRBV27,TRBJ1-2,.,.,TGTGCCAGCAGTTTATCCCCCCGGGTATGGGGCTACACCTTC,CASSLSPRVWGYTF
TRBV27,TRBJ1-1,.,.,TGTGCCAGCAGTTTAGGAGGGGCGGCCACTGAAGCTTTCTTT,CASSLGGAATEAFF
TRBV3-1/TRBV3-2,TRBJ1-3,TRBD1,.,TGTGCCAGCAGCCAGCACACAGGGGGCGCTGCCGGAAACACCATATATTTT,CASSQHTGGAAGNTIYF
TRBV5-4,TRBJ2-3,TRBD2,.,TGTGCCAGCAGCTTAAGCGGGGGGGCTCATGATACGCAGTATTTT,CASSLSGGAHDTQYF
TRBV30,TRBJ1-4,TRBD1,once,TGTGCCTGGAGTCCGGACAGGGGGCGCGAAAAACTGTTTTTT,CAWSPDRGREKLFF
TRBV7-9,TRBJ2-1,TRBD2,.,TGTGCCAGCAGCTTAGGTGAGAGGACTAGCGGTCTCGAGTACAATGAGCAGTTCTTC,CASSLGERTSGLEYNEQFF
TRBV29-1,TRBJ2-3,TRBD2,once,TGCAGCGTTGGCGGGAGAGCAGATACGCAGTATTTT,CSVGGRADTQYF
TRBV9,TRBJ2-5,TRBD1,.,TGTGCCAGCAGCGTAGGGACAGGGGTAGAGACCCAGTACTTC,CASSVGTGVETQYF
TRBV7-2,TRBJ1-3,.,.,TGTGCCAGCAGCTTAGGGGTTCGGAGCTCTGGAAACACCATATATTTT,CASSLGVRSSGNTIYF